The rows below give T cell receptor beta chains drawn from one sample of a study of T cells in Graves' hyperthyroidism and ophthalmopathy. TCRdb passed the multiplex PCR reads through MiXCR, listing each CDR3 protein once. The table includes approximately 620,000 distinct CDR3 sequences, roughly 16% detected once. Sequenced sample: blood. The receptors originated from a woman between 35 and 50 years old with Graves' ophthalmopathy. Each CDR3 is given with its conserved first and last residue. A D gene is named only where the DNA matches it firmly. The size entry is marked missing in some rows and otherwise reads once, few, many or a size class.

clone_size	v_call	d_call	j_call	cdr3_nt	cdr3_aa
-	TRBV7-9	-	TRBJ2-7	TGTGCCAGCAGCCGGGACGGAATAGCCTACGAGCAGTACTTC	CASSRDGIAYEQYF
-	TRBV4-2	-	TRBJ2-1	TGTGCCAGCAGCCAAGACGGGCAAGAACTCTACAATGAGCAGTTCTTC	CASSQDGQELYNEQFF
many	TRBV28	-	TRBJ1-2	TGTGCCAGCCATAATACCGACTCCCAGGGCCTCTATGGCTACACCTTC	CASHNTDSQGLYGYTF
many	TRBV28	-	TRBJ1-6	TGTGCCAGCAGCGTCCCCCCAAATTCACCCCTCCACTTT	CASSVPPNSPLHF
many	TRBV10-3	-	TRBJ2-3	TGTGCCATCAAGGACAGCACAGATACGCAGTATTTT	CAIKDSTDTQYF
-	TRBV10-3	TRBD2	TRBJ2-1	TGTGCCATCAGATTAGCGGGAGGGCAGTCCGATGAGCAGTTCTTC	CAIRLAGGQSDEQFF
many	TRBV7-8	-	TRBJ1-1	TGTGCCAGCAGCCCGGGGCAAGGGCTGCTCGCTGAAGCTTTCTTT	CASSPGQGLLAEAFF
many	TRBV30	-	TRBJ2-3	TGTGCCTGGAGTCCAGATCGGGATACGCAGTATTTT	CAWSPDRDTQYF
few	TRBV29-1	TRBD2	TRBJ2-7	TGCAGCGTCTCTAGCGGGTGGGACTCCTACGAGCAGTACTTC	CSVSSGWDSYEQYF
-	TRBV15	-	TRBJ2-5	TGTGCCACCAGCAAATATGGGGCTCTACAAGAGACCCAGTACTTC	CATSKYGALQETQYF
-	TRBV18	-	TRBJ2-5	TGTGCCAGCTCACCAGATCGAGGGACACAAGAGACCCAGTACTTC	CASSPDRGTQETQYF
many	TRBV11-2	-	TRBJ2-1	TGTGCCAGCAGCTTAGGTCAGACCTACAATGAGCAGTTCTTC	CASSLGQTYNEQFF
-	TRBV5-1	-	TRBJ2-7	TGCGCCAGCAGCTTGGCCGGGGGGCTCGACGAGCAGTACTTC	CASSLAGGLDEQYF
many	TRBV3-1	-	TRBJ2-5	TGTGCCAGCAGCCAAGATTGGGGGCAGATCCAGGAGACCCAGTACTTC	CASSQDWGQIQETQYF